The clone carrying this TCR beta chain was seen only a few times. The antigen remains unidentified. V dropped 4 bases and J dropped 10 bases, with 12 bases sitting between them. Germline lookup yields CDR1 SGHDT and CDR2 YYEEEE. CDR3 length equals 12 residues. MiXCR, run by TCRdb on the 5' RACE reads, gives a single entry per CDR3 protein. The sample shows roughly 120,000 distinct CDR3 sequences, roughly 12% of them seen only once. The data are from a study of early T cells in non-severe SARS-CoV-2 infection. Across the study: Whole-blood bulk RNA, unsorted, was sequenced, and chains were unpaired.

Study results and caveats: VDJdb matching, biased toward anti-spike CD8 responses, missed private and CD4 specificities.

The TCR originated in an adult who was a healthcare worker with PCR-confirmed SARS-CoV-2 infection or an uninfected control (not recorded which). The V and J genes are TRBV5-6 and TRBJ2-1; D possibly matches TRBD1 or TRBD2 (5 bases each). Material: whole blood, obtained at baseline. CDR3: CASSPMGVEQFF. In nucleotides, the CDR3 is TGTGCCAGCAGCCCCATGGGGGTCGAGCAGTTCTTC.